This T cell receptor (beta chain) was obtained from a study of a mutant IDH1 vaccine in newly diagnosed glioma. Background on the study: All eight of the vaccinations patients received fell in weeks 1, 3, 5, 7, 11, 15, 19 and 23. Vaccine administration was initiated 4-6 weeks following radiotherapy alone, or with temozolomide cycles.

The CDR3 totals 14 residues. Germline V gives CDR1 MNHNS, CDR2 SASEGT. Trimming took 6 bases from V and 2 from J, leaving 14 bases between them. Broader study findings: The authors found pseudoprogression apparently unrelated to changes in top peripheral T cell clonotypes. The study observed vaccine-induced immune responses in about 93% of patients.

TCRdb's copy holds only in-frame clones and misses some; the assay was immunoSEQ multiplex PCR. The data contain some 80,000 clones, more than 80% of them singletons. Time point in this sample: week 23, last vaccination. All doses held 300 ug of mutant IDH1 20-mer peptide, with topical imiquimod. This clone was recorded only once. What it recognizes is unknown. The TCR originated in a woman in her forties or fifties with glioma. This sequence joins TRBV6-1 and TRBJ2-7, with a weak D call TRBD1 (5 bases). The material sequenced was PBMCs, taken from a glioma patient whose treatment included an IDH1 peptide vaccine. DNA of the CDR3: TGTGCCAGCAGGAAACTCGACAGCACCTACGAGCAGTACTTC. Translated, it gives CASRKLDSTYEQYF.